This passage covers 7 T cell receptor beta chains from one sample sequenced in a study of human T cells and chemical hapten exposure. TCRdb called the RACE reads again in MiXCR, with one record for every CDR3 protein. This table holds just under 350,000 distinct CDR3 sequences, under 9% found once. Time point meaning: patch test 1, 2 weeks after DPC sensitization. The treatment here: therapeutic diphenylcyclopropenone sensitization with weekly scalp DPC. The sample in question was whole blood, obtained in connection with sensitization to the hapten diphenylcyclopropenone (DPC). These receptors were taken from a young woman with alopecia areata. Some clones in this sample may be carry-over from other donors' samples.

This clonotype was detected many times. Here the CDR3 DNA reads TGTGCCAGCAGCTCGACAGTCCCGGGACAGGGTATCTCTGAAGCTTTCTTT. Protein: CASSSTVPGQGISEAFF. The rearrangement joins TRBV11-1 to TRBJ1-1; 9 bases line up with TRBD1. The CDR3 length is 17 residues. CDR1 is SGHAT and CDR2 is FQDESV in the germline V gene (reference sequence). Trimming at V came to 4 bases and at J to 6 bases, leaving 15 bases not matched to a gene.

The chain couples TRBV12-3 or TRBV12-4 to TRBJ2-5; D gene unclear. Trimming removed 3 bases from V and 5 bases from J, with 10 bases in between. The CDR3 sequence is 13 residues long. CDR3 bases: TGTGCCAGCAGTTTTGGTGGGTGGGAGACCCAGTACTTC. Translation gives CASSFGGWETQYF.

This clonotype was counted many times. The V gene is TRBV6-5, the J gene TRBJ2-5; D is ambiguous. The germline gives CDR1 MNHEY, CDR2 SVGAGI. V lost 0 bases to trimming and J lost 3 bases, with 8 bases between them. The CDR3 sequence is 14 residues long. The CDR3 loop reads CASSYSSAEETQYF. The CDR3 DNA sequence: TGTGCCAGCAGTTACTCCTCAGCCGAAGAGACCCAGTACTTC.

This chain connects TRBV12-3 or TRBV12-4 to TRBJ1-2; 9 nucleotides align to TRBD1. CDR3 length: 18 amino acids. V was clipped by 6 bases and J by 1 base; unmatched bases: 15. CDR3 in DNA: TGTGCCAGCAGCACCGCCCCCGGGACAGGGTATTATAACTATGGCTACACCTTC. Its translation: CASSTAPGTGYYNYGYTF.

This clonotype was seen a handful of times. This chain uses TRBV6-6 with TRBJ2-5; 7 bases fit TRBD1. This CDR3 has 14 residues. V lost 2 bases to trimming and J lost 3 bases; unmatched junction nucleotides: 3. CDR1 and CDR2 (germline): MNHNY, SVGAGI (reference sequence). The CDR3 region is CASSYRDRKETQYF. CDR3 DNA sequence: TGTGCCAGCAGTTACCGGGACAGAAAAGAGACCCAGTACTTC.

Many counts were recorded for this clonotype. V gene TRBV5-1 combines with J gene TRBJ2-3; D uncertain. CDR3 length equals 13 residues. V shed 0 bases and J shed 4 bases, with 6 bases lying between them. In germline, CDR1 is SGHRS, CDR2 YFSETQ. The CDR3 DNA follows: TGCGCCAGCAGCTTGGGGGTTTCAGATACGCAGTATTTT. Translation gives CASSLGVSDTQYF. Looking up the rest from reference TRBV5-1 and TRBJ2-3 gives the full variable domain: KAGVTQTPRYLIKTRGQQVTLSCSPISGHRSVSWYQQTPGQGLQFLFEYFSETQRNKGNFPGRFSGRQFSNSRSEMNVSTLELGDSALYLCASSLGVSDTQYFGPGTRLTVL.

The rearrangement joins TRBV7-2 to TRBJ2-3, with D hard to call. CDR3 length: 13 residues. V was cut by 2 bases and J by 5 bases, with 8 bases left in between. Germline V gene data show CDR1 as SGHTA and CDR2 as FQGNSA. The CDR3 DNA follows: TGTGCCAGCAGCTTACAGCCGATAGATACGCAGTATTTT. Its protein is CASSLQPIDTQYF.